These 9 T cell receptor beta chains were all obtained from the same sample, sequenced in a study of shared clonotypes between healthy human individuals. Clones were sequenced by immunoSEQ multiplex PCR, and TCRdb holds only the in-frame ones, with some missing. The table has under 1 million clones, about 92% seen once. The naive CD8 fraction comprised CD45RO-negative cells positively selected for CCR7 and excluded terminally differentiated effector memory CD45RA+ cells. The sequencing input was naive CD8+ T cells sorted from blood. Receptors originate from a man aged 25 to 40 in good health.

DNA for the CDR3: TGTGCCAGTACCGGACAGACGACACATAACTATGGCTACACCTTC. As protein: CASTGQTTHNYGYTF. The rearrangement links TRBV19 to TRBJ1-2; TRBD1 might be the D (6 bases). Trimming removed 7 bases from V and 1 base from J, with 16 bases in between. CDR1 LNHDA and CDR2 SQIVND come from the germline V gene (reference sequence). The CDR3 totals 15 residues. The whole variable domain, filled in from reference TRBV19 and TRBJ1-2, reads DGGITQSPKYLFRKEGQNVTLSCEQNLNHDAMYWYRQDPGQGLRLIYYSQIVNDFQKGDIAEGYSVSREKKESFPLTVTSAQKNPTAFYLCASTGQTTHNYGYTFGSGTRLTVV.

Of note for this clone: This sample also contains other DNA sequences that code for the same CDR3. The genes are TRBV27 and TRBJ2-1; 14 bases line up with TRBD2. The V gene's germline CDR1 is MNHEY and CDR2 SMNVEV (reference sequence). CDR3 length: 15 residues. Trimming at V came to 5 bases and at J to 7 bases, leaving 4 bases not matched to a gene. The CDR3 reads CASSPGTSGRNEQFF. The CDR3 coding sequence is TGTGCCAGCAGTCCAGGGACTAGCGGGAGAAATGAGCAGTTCTTC.

V and J are TRBV2 and TRBJ2-1; TRBD1 agrees at 7 bases. Trimming at V came to 6 bases and at J to 4 bases, leaving 12 bases not matched to a gene. The CDR3 runs 16 residues. Germline CDR1 is SNHLY and CDR2 is FYNNEI. CDR3 DNA: TGTGCCAGCAGGGATACCCACAGGGGACCATACAATGAGCAGTTCTTC. Protein sequence: CASRDTHRGPYNEQFF. Full variable domain (remainder filled in from reference TRBV2 and TRBJ2-1): EPEVTQTPSHQVTQMGQEVILRCVPISNHLYFYWYRQILGQKVEFLVSFYNNEISEKSEIFDDQFSVERPDGSNFTLKIRSTKLEDSAMYFCASRDTHRGPYNEQFFGPGTRLTVL.

Concerning this clone: This may be a read error, as it is one base from a much larger clone. The chain carries TRBV7-8 and TRBJ2-1, with TRBD1 as a possible D gene (6 bases). Germline CDR1 is SGHVS and CDR2 is FQNEAQ. This CDR3 contains 15 residues. The CDR3 DNA reads TGTGCCAGCAGCCCGTCCCTTGGGACAATCCATGAGCAGCTCTTC. It yields the protein CASSPSLGTIHEQLF.

This chain uses TRBV7-6 with TRBJ2-3, with 10 bases matching TRBD2. The V gene end was trimmed by 5 bases and the J gene end by 2 bases; junction bases not matched to a gene: 10. Germline values: CDR1 SGHVS, CDR2 FNYEAQ. The CDR3 is made up of 17 amino acids. CDR3 loop: CASSPIALAGDTDTQYF. The CDR3 coding sequence is TGTGCCAGCAGCCCGATTGCGCTAGCGGGGGACACAGATACGCAGTATTTT.

This chain uses TRBV9 with TRBJ2-5, with TRBD1 identical over 8 bases. Unmatched junction bases numbered 10, after V lost 4 bases and J lost 5 bases. Per germline, CDR1 SGDLS and CDR2 YYNGEE. The CDR3 is 15 amino acids. CDR3 residues: CASSPPDRDVETQYF. The CDR3 DNA sequence: TGTGCCAGCAGCCCCCCGGACAGGGATGTCGAGACCCAGTACTTC.

The chain links TRBV4-1 to TRBJ2-7; no reliable D call. In germline, CDR1 is MGHRA, CDR2 YSYEKL. V shed 1 base and J shed 5 bases, with 6 bases lying between them. This CDR3 region has 12 residues. CDR3 sequence (DNA): TGCGCCAGCAGCCAAGGAAAGAACGAGCAGTACTTC. Translation gives CASSQGKNEQYF.

The chain combines TRBV9 with TRBJ1-4; no definite D call. Germline V gene lookup returns CDR1 SGDLS and CDR2 YYNGEE. V lost 0 bases and J lost 5, with 11 bases in between. The CDR3 covers 15 residues. For the CDR3, the DNA is TGTGCCAGCAGCGTAGTAGGAAGGCCGAATGAAAAACTGTTTTTT. It is translated as CASSVVGRPNEKLFF.

V is TRBV7-8 and J is TRBJ2-1; possible D gene TRBD1, 6 bases. The CDR3 totals 15 residues. CDR1 is SGHVS and CDR2 is FQNEAQ in the germline V gene. V lost 0 bases, J lost 5 bases, and 11 bases lay in between. The CDR3, as DNA: TGTGCCAGCAGCTTAGCGGGGGCTAGTCACAATGAGCAGTTCTTC. It codes for CASSLAGASHNEQFF.